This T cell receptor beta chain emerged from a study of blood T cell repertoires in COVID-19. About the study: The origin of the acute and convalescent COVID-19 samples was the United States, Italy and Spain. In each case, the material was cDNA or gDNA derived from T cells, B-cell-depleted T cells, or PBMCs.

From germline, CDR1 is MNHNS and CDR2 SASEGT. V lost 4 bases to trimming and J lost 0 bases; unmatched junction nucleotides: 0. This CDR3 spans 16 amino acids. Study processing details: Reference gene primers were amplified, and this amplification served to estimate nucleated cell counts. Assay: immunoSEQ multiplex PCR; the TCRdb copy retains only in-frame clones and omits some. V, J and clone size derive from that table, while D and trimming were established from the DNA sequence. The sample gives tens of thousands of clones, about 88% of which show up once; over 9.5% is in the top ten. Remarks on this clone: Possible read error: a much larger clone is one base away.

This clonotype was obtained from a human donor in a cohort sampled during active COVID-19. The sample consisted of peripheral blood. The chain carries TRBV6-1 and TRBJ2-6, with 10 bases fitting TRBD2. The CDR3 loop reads CASSGTSGSGANVLTF. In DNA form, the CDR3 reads TGTGCCAGCAGTGGGACTAGCGGCTCTGGGGCCAACGTCCTGACTTTC.